This T cell receptor (beta chain) originates from a study of shared clonotypes between healthy human individuals. Points on this clone: Its antigen is not identified.

This CDR3 region has 16 residues. Germline lookup yields CDR1 MNHEY and CDR2 SVGAGI. V dropped 0 bases and J dropped 4; count of bases not matched to a gene: 8. Sequencing used immunoSEQ multiplex PCR; TCRdb keeps in-frame clones, though not all of them. The data contain millions of clones, 85% to 95% of them singletons. The naive CD8 fraction comprised CD45RO-negative cells positively selected for CCR7 and excluded terminally differentiated effector memory CD45RA+ cells. Findings and limits, study-wide: At large depth, rarefaction still showed sorted-subset sequencing to be incomplete. Generation probability values for non-shared clonotypes were lower than those for clonotypes shared by all four donors. Clonotype sharing across donors was expected to vary with sequencing depth.

This sequence joins TRBV6-5 and TRBJ2-7; 8 bases align to TRBD1. Input material: naive CD8+ T cells from PBMCs. The source is a man aged 18 to 29 in good health. Some clones in this sample may be carry-over from other donors' samples. CDR3 nucleotide sequence: TGTGCCAGCAGTTACTCGTGGCAGGGGGCGCGGTACGAGCAGTACTTC. It specifies CASSYSWQGARYEQYF.